This T cell receptor (beta chain) was found in a study of shared clonotypes between healthy human individuals. Produced via immunoSEQ multiplex PCR; TCRdb's table is partial and in-frame only. The table includes under 2,000,000 clones, approximately 94% detected once. CD45RO negativity and positive selection for CCR7 defined naive CD8 cells, a population that excluded terminally differentiated effector memory CD45RA+ cells. Nashville, Tennessee was home to all donors, who were Caucasian adults. This sequence was found in a man aged 18 to 30 in good health. Sample: naive CD8+ T cells sorted from blood.

CDR3 DNA: TGTGCCAGCAGTGATCTAGCGGGGAGTGGCGATGAGCAGTTCTTC. Protein: CASSDLAGSGDEQFF. The genes are TRBV6-1 and TRBJ2-1, with 9 bases aligning to TRBD2. The V segment lost 3 bases and the J segment 8 bases; nucleotides outside the gene matches: 8. Germline V gene sequence: CDR1 MNHNS, CDR2 SASEGT. This CDR3 region has 15 residues.